Sequencing of this TCR beta chain was carried out in a study of T cell clones after liver transplantation (dated by TCRdb to about 2019). Notes on the research overall: The samples were obtained from ITN030ST, a randomized trial that attempted immunosuppression withdrawal within 2 years after liver transplantation. Donor-reactive T cell clones were identified by TCRbeta sequencing following a pre-transplant mixed lymphocyte reaction and were subsequently tracked in post-transplant blood. Third party-reactive TCRbeta sequences were also identified from pre-transplant MLRs to serve as an antigen-independent comparator for donor-reactive sequences. Three of the eight recipients were HCV-positive; the others were transplanted for non-autoimmune, non-viral indications. Until randomization at 12-24 months post-transplant, subjects were given standard immunosuppression, with no induction therapy. Tolerance was defined as complete immunosuppression withdrawal for at least one year with no rise in liver enzymes beyond twice the upper limit of normal. Blood samples were collected pre-transplant, pre-randomization before withdrawal, and post-randomization after either full withdrawal or failed withdrawal. The studied cohort comprised 8 liver transplant recipients, 3 classified as tolerant and 5 as non-tolerant. Overall study outcomes, separate from this receptor: The conclusions were considered preliminary, being limited by small, heterogeneous patient numbers and non-standardized post-transplant time points. Because no allograft tissue specimens were available, donor-reactive T cells may have migrated into the graft instead of being deleted. After accounting for repertoire turnover, donor-reactive detection was significantly reduced in 7 of 8 subjects for CD4 and 8 of 8 for CD8. A greater decline was seen for donor-reactive sequences than for third party-reactive sequences, suggesting partial antigen-specific deletion unrelated to withdrawal success. In a couple of subjects, low numbers of available donor cells limited the measurable donor-reactive repertoire. In 5 of 8 subjects, regardless of tolerance or HCV status, circulating donor-reactive CD4 TCRbeta sequences dropped significantly post-transplant.

Thawed unstimulated PBMCs were stained for CD3, CD4 and CD8 and FACS-sorted into CD3+CD4+ and CD3+CD8+ populations. All 8 studied subjects were randomized to immunosuppression withdrawal. The Qiagen DNeasy Blood and Tissue Kit was used for isolation of genomic DNA. Turning to this clone: The clone's antigen remains unknown. Within one base of it there is no much larger clone, and no base qualities were kept.

Using immunoSEQ, frozen genomic DNA was subjected to high-throughput TCRbeta CDR3 sequencing, a process that included PCR amplification, mapping, bias correction and internal controls. In the authors' own workflow: Only productive rearrangements were retained, with each unique TCRbeta sequence defined by its CDR3 nucleotide sequence together with its V and J gene. A sequence counted as donor-reactive only if the sequence showed at least 5-fold expansion in CFSE-low cells compared with unstimulated pre-transplant cells and had a frequency of at least 0.01%. Minimum frequency thresholds were set for each subject on the basis of the unstimulated sample with the lowest template count, so that a detection power of at least 90% was ensured. Jensen-Shannon divergence between the top 1000 TCRbeta sequences post-transplant and pre-transplant was used to measure repertoire turnover. Two-sided Fisher's exact tests were used to test for changes in the detection of donor-reactive sequences. Held by TCRdb, this immuneACCESS table contains in-frame sequences only and omits some clones. Under half of the omission traces to an unresolved V gene where checked; the cause of the rest is unknown. V and J calls plus clone size are reproduced from that table; the DNA served to infer D and trimming. The sample table contains more than 75,000 clones; only one count was recorded for 65% to 85% of them. Together, the top ten hold more than 0.45% of the sample.

The sequencing used CD4+ T cells from blood, collected around 42 months after liver transplant. The origin of this receptor is a human patient who received a liver transplant. After a transplant, some of the T cells may come from the graft donor.

The DNA sequence reads TGTGCCAGCAGCTCCCCTTCTTATCGGGGATCTAGCGAGACCCAGTACTTC. Translated, this gives CASSSPSYRGSSETQYF. This chain joins TRBV11-2 to TRBJ2-5, with TRBD2 as a weak D call on 5 bases. According to the germline V gene, CDR1 reads SGHAT and CDR2 reads FQNNGV. Inclusive of the bounding cysteine and phenylalanine, the CDR3 is 17 residues long. The CDR3 DNA has 51 bases and is translated from base 1. V and J lose 4 bases and 5 bases, and a span of 23 bases separates them.